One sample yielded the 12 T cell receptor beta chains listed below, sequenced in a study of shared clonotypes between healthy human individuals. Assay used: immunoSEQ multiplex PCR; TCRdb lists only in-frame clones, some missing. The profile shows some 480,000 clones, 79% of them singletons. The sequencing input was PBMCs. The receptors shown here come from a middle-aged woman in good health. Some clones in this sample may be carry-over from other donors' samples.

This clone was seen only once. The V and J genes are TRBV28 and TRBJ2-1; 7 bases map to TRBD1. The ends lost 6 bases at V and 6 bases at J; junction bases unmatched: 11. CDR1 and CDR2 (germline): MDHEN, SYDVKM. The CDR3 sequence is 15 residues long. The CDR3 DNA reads TGTGCCAGCAGCCCCCCTCTCGACAGGGTCAATGAGCAGTTCTTC. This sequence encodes CASSPPLDRVNEQFF.

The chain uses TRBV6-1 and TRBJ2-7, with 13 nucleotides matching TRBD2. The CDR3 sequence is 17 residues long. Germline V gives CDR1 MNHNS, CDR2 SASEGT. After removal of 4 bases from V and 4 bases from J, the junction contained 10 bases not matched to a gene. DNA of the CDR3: TGTGCCAGCAGTGTAGAGCTGGCGGGACTAGCGGGATACGAGCAGTACTTC. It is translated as CASSVELAGLAGYEQYF.

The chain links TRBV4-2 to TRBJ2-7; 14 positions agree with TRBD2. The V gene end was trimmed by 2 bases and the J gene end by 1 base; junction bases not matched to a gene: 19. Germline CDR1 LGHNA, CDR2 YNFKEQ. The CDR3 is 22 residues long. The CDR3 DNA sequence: TGTGCCAGCAGCCAACGCCACGCCACCGGGACTAGCGGGAGAGGGGGGTCCTACGAGCAGTACTTC. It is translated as CASSQRHATGTSGRGGSYEQYF.

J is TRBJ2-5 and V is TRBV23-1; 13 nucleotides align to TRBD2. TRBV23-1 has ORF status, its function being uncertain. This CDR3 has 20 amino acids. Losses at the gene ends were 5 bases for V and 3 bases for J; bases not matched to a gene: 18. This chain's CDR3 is CASSYIPKCEGTSGKETQYF. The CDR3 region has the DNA TGCGCCAGCAGTTACATCCCGAAATGTGAAGGGACTAGCGGGAAAGAGACCCAGTACTTC.

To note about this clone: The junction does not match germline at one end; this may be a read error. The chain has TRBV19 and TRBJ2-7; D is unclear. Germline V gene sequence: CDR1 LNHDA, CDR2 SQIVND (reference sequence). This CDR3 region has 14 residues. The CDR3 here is CAGSQSPLSYEQYF. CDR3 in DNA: TGTGCCGGTAGCCAATCTCCCCTATCATACGAGCAGTACTTC.

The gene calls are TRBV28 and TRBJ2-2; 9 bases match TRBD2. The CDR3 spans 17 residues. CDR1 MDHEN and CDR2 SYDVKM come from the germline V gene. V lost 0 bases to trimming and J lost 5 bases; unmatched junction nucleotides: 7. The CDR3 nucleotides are TGTGCCAGCAGTTTATGGGACTTAGCGGGAGATACCGGGGAGCTGTTTTTT. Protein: CASSLWDLAGDTGELFF.

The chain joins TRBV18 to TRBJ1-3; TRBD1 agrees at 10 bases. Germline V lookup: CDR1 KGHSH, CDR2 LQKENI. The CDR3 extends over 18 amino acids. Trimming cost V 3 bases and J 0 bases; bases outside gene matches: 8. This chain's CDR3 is CASSPTSTGGTSGNTIYF. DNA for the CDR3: TGTGCCAGCTCACCGACATCGACAGGGGGCACCTCTGGAAACACCATATATTTT.

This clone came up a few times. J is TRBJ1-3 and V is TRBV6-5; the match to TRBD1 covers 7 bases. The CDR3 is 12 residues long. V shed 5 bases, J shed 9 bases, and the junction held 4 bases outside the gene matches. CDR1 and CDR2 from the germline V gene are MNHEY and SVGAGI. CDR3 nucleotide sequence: TGTGCCAGCAGTCTCAGGGGGGGCACCATATATTTT. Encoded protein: CASSLRGGTIYF.

This CDR3 is CATSREGLFYNEQFF. CDR3 nucleotide sequence: TGTGCCACCAGCAGAGAAGGACTATTCTACAATGAGCAGTTCTTC. This rearrangement joins TRBV15 to TRBJ2-1, with a tentative D call TRBD2 (6 bases). Looked up from germline, CDR1 is LNHNV and CDR2 is YYDKDF (reference sequence). This CDR3 region has 15 residues. V was shortened by 0 bases and J by 3 bases, with 9 bases between the two germline ends.

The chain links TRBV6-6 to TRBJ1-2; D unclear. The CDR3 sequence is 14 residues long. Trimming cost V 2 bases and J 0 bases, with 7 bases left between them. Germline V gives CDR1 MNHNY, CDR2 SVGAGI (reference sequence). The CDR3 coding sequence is TGTGCCAGCAGTTACGAGGTTACTAACTATGGCTACACCTTC. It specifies CASSYEVTNYGYTF.

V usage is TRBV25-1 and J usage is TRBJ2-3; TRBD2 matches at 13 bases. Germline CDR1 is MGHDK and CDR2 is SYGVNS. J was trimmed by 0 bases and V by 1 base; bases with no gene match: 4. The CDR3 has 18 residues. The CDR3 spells CASSESRLAGGSTDTQYF. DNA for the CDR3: TGTGCCAGCAGTGAATCGCGACTAGCGGGAGGTAGCACAGATACGCAGTATTTT.

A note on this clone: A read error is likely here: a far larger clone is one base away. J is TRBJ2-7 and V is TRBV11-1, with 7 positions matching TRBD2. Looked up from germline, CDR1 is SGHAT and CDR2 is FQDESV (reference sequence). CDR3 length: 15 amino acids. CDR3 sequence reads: CASGLAVTSSYEQYF. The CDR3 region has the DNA TGTGCCAGCGGCTTAGCAGTGACTAGCAGCTACGAGCAGTACTTC. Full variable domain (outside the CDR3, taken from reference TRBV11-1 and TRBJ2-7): EAEVAQSPRYKITEKSQAVAFWCDPISGHATLYWYRQILGQGPELLVQFQDESVVDDSQLPKDRFSAERLKGVDSTLKIQPAELGDSAMYLCASGLAVTSSYEQYFGPGTRLTVT.